The T cell receptor beta chain described here comes from a study of blood T cell repertoires in COVID-19. In the study overall: Sample material is recorded as cDNA or gDNA derived from T cells, B-cell-depleted T cells, or PBMCs.

Methods used by the authors: Amplification of reference gene primers provided the estimated nucleated cell counts. Sequenced by immunoSEQ multiplex PCR; TCRdb stores in-frame clones only, minus some. V and J calls plus clone size are reproduced from that table; the DNA served to infer D and trimming. The table has fewer than 250,000 clones, 86% seen once; the top ten hold around 25%. Those who participated ranged in age from roughly 18 to 89 years and resided in 20 to 30 US areas. Grouping used clinical history reported by participants in a survey and questionnaire. In germline, CDR1 is LNHNV, CDR2 YYDKDF (reference sequence). The V and J ends lost 1 base and 6 bases, in that order; junction bases with no gene match: 7. The CDR3 contains 15 residues.

This TCR was sampled from a woman between 35 and 50 years old in a cohort exposed to, infected with or recovered from COVID-19 (not recorded which). Sequenced material: PBMCs or T cells enriched from blood (not recorded which). The J gene is TRBJ1-2, the V gene TRBV15; TRBD1 matches 8 bases. The chain's CDR3 is CATSRAGQGWDGYTF. In DNA, the CDR3 is TGTGCCACCAGCAGAGCCGGACAGGGCTGGGATGGCTACACCTTC.